This T cell receptor beta chain was documented in a study of beta chain features in type 1 diabetes. About the study: Analysis included about 100 million sorted cells drawn from all samples. Regarding the study as a whole: All four CD4+ subsets from Type 1 diabetes patients carried moderately but significantly shorter TCRB CDR3s.

Sequencing targeted expressed TCRB transcripts, as all isolated RNA had been reverse transcribed. Profiled with immunoSEQ multiplex PCR; TCRdb holds only in-frame clones, not every one. Here the sample spans 300,000 to 350,000 clones, roughly 9% being singletons. Each of the CD4+ naive, central memory, regulatory and stem cell-like memory populations was sorted via CD45RO/CCR7/CD25/CD127/CD95/CD27. CDR3 length equals 14 residues. Germline-derived CDR1 and CDR2 are SEHNR and FQNEAQ (reference sequence). Trimming left V 1 base short and J 7 bases short, with 13 bases between. This clone showed up just a few times. Its cognate antigen is unknown.

This chain joins TRBV7-9 and TRBJ2-5; weak D call: TRBD1 (6 bases). Sequencing was done on a sample of central memory CD4+ T cells from blood. This TCR was sampled from a man aged 25 to 40 with type 1 diabetes. The CDR3: CASSLDNRAGTQYF. CDR3 coding DNA: TGTGCCAGCAGCTTAGATAACAGGGCGGGGACCCAGTACTTC. Filled out from reference TRBV7-9 and TRBJ2-5, the complete variable domain reads DTGVSQNPRHKITKRGQNVTFRCDPISEHNRLYWYRQTLGQGPEFLTYFQNEAQLEKSRLLSDRFSAERPKGSFSTLEIQRTEQGDSAMYLCASSLDNRAGTQYFGPGTRLLVL.